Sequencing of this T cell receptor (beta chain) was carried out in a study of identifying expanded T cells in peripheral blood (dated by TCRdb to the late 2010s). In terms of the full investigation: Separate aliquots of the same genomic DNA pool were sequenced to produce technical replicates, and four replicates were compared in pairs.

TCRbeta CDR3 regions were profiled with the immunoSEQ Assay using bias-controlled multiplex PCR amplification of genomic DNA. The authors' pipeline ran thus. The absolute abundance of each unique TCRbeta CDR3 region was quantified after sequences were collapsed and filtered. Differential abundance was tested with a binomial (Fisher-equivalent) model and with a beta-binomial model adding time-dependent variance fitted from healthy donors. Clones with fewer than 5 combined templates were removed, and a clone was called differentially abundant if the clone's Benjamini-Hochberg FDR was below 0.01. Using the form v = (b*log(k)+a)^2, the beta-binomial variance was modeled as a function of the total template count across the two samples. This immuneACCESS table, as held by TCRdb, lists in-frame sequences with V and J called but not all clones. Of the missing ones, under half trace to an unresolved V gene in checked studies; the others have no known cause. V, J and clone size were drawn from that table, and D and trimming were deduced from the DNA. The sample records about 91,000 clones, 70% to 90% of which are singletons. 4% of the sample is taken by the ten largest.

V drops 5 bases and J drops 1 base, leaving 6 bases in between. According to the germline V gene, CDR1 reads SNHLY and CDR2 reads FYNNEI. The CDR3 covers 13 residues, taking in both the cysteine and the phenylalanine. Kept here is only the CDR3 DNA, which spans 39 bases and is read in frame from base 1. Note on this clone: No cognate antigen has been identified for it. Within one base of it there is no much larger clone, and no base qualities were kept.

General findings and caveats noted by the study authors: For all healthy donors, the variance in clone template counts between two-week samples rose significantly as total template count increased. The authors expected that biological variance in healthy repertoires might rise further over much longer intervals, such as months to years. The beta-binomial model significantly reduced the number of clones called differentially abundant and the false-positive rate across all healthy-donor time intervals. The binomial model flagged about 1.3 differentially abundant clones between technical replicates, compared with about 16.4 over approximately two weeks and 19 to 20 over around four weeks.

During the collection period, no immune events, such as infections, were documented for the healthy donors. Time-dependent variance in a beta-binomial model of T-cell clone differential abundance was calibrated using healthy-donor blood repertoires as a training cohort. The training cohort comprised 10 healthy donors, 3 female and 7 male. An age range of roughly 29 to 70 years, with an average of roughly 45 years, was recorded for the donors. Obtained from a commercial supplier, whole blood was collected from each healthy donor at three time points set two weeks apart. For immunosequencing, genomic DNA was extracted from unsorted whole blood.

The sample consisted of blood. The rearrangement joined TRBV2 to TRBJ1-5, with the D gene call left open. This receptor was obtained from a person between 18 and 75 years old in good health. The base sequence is TGTGCCAGCAGTACTACCAGCAATCAGCCCCAGCATTTT. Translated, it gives CASSTTSNQPQHF.